Given below is one T cell receptor beta chain in context. Antigen unknown. CDR3 length equals 16 residues. Trimming removed 2 bases from V and 3 bases from J; junction bases left unmatched: 3. Looked up from germline, CDR1 is SGHRS and CDR2 is YFSETQ. This specimen belongs to a study of shared clonotypes between healthy human individuals. Study-wide findings and caveats: Among the subsets, naive ones generally showed larger estimated richness than memory ones. Unshared clonotypes carried lower generation probabilities than those common to all four donors.

Sequencing was performed with immunoSEQ multiplex PCR; in TCRdb, only in-frame clones are kept and a portion is missing. The table has some 1,100,000 clones, 70% to 80% seen once. The chain combines TRBV5-1 with TRBJ2-2; 11 bases agree with TRBD2. The TCR sequence derives from a man aged 18 to 30 in good health. Some clones in this sample may be carry-over from other donors' samples. Sequenced: memory CD4+ T cells from PBMCs. Indicated subset: CD45RA-negative fraction. CDR3 amino acids: CASSFLAGGDTGELFF. In DNA, the CDR3 is TGCGCCAGCAGCTTTCTAGCGGGAGGTGACACCGGGGAGCTGTTTTTT.